This TCR beta chain comes out of a study of cytomegalovirus exposure and HLA in healthy donors (dated by TCRdb to 2016 to 2017). General notes on the study: According to a later analysis, the roughly 120 validation repertoires were produced on the same platform as the roughly 600 repertoires of the first cohort. The study aimed to test whether signatures of past pathogen exposure could be identified by cataloging public T cell receptors. Along with the roughly 670-subject first cohort, a separate validation cohort of 120 different subjects was used. To predict cytomegalovirus infection status, the study combined high-throughput TCR immunosequencing, statistical association of individual TCRs with disease status, and machine learning. General findings and caveats noted by the study authors: In a later analysis, TCRs clustered in the first cohort were found to also tend to co-occur in the 120 validation repertoires, with 85% to 95% of cluster scores above 0. In the study, roughly 160 TCR beta chains were listed as associated with cytomegalovirus. Most TCR sequences were seen in very few donors, while some public TCRs were found in many individuals. The classifier was reported to diagnose cytomegalovirus status with high specificity and sensitivity in both the original and validation cohorts. The authors suggested that the approach could potentially be generalized to other disease states and immunological phenotypes. In vitro tests confirmed that a few of the cytomegalovirus-associated TCR beta chains recognize cytomegalovirus antigens. All 130 or so repertoires were used to score co-occurrence in the validation cohort in a later analysis, because that analysis had no HLA typing for the cohort.

Separate from the approximately 700-subject first cohort, the validation cohort of 95 to 150 subjects was the group to which the donors belonged. The library was built by means of the immunoSEQ multiplex PCR assay. Per the original workflow: A statistical classification framework was developed to diagnose cytomegalovirus status using the catalog of TCR beta chain sequences. TCRdb's version of the immuneACCESS table is confined to in-frame rearrangements and falls short of the full clone set. An unresolved V gene accounts for under half of the shortfall where checked; the remainder is of unknown origin. V, J and clone size are those of that table, while D and trimming were read from the DNA. In all, the sample holds approximately 170,000 clones, and 85% of those were seen once. Together, the top ten hold around 2.5% of the sample. The CDR3 has 16 amino acids, counting the end cysteine and phenylalanine. The read is trimmed to its CDR3 DNA, 48 bases read in frame from base 1. From V the trimming removes 6 bases and from J it removes 6 bases, while the gene matches leave 6 bases of the junction unaccounted for. CDR1 and CDR2 are read off the germline V gene (reference sequence) as LNHDA and SQIVND.

A remark on this clone: No cognate antigen has been identified for it. Base qualities were left out, and no much larger clone turns up one base away.

The sample comprised PBMCs. The chain is made from TRBV19 and TRBJ2-1, with TRBD2 matching 15 junction bases. The receptor comes from a man aged 25-45 years in good health and CMV-seropositive. The DNA sequence is TGTGCCAGTAGGGGGACTAGCGGGGGGATTCTCAATGAGCAGTTCTTC. It translates to CASRGTSGGILNEQFF.